The 28 T cell receptor beta chains given below trace back to one sample, sequenced in a study of blood T cell repertoires in COVID-19. Some clones are missing from TCRdb's copy, which holds only in-frame ones; the method was immunoSEQ multiplex PCR. Of fewer than 150,000 clones listed, roughly four fifths were seen once; the top ten hold 18%. Source material: PBMCs or T cells enriched from blood (not recorded which). These receptors were taken from a young man who had recovered from COVID-19.

Comments on this clone: A junction boundary mismatches the germline segment, possibly from a read error. The chain is built from TRBV10-1 and TRBJ2-3; 7 nucleotides align to TRBD1. The length of the CDR3 is 11 residues. Germline CDR1 reads WNHNN; CDR2 reads SYGVQD (reference sequence). CDR3 nucleotides: TGCGCCAGCAGTGAATTGGGACAGTTTAATTTT. Its translation: CASSELGQFNF.

The V gene is TRBV27, the J gene TRBJ2-5, with D perhaps TRBD2 (6 bases). The V end was cut by 2 bases, the J end by 7 bases, with 11 bases between. The CDR3 length is 13 residues. CDR1 is MNHEY and CDR2 is SMNVEV in the germline V gene (reference sequence). CDR3: CASSLGLGGTQYF. CDR3 sequence (DNA): TGTGCCAGCAGTTTAGGTCTGGGGGGGACCCAGTACTTC.

This chain links TRBV5-5 with TRBJ2-5, with TRBD1 as a possible D gene (6 bases). This CDR3 comprises 14 residues. Trimming left V 3 bases short and J 5 bases short, with 14 bases between. Germline V gene data show CDR1 as SGHKS and CDR2 as YYEKEE (reference sequence). CDR3 DNA: TGTGCCAGCAGCTCATACAGGGCTTCGGAGACCCAGTACTTC. It encodes CASSSYRASETQYF.

This rearrangement joins TRBV19 to TRBJ1-4; 7 bases agree with TRBD1. The CDR3 loop spans 18 amino acids. CDR1 LNHDA and CDR2 SQIVND come from the germline V gene (reference sequence). Trimming at V came to 0 bases and at J to 0 bases, leaving 7 bases not matched to a gene. CDR3 sequence (DNA): TGTGCCAGTAGTATAGATCCCGGGACAGTTGCAACTAATGAAAAACTGTTTTTT. Its translation is CASSIDPGTVATNEKLFF.

The rearrangement links TRBV3-1 (or the pseudogene TRBV3-2) to TRBJ2-1; TRBD1 is a possible D gene (5 bases). From germline, CDR1 is LGHDT and CDR2 YNNKEL (reference sequence). This CDR3 has 12 residues. Trimming left V 0 bases short and J 12 bases short, with 9 bases between. The CDR3 coding sequence is TGTGCCAGCAGCCAAGATACAGGACCGCAGTTCTTC. This encodes CASSQDTGPQFF.

This clone was counted between two and nine times. The rearrangement joins TRBV10-3 to TRBJ2-7; 11 nucleotides line up with TRBD2. The CDR3 sequence is 16 residues long. Germline-derived CDR1 and CDR2 are ENHRY and SYGVKD. Germline trimming cut 3 bases from V and 0 bases from J; bases unmatched to any gene: 4. CDR3 protein: CAISDPTSGSSYEQYF. The CDR3 DNA follows: TGTGCCATCAGTGACCCAACTAGCGGGAGCTCCTACGAGCAGTACTTC.

V and J are TRBV5-4 and TRBJ2-5; 7 bases fit TRBD2. The CDR3 length is 14 residues. V lost 5 bases to trimming and J lost 3 bases; unmatched junction nucleotides: 7. Germline assignment: CDR1 SGHNT and CDR2 YYREEE (reference sequence). This chain's CDR3 is CASRSGGNEETQYF. The DNA of the CDR3 is TGTGCCAGCAGGTCCGGGGGGAACGAAGAGACCCAGTACTTC.

J is TRBJ2-1 and V is TRBV11-1; 7 bases agree with TRBD2. The CDR3 covers 16 residues. V lost 5 bases and J lost 10; bases outside the gene matches: 17. Germline assignment: CDR1 SGHAT and CDR2 FQDESV (reference sequence). The CDR3, as DNA: TGTGCCAGCAGCGTAGGGGTGGCGGGAGTTGGTCAGGAGCAGTTCTTC. This encodes CASSVGVAGVGQEQFF.

This clone was seen only once. The chain carries TRBV9 and TRBJ2-3; D is perhaps TRBD2 (6 bases). The germline V gene encodes CDR1 SGDLS and CDR2 YYNGEE. The CDR3 covers 15 residues. V shed 4 bases and J shed 1 base, with 13 bases lying between them. The CDR3 DNA reads as TGTGCCAGCAGCCTACCCACGGGGGGCACAGATACGCAGTATTTT. Its protein is CASSLPTGGTDTQYF.

A word on this clone: The sample holds other DNA sequences that translate to the same CDR3. This rearrangement joins TRBV5-1 to TRBJ1-2; no definite D call. The CDR3 contains 13 residues. Germline assignment: CDR1 SGHRS and CDR2 YFSETQ. The V end was cut by 0 bases, the J end by 4 bases, with 7 bases between. CDR3 nucleotide sequence: TGCGCCAGCAGCTTGGACAGATCCTATGGCTACACCTTC. This sequence encodes CASSLDRSYGYTF.

The rearrangement uses TRBV7-9 and TRBJ2-3; D gene unclear. Trimming stripped 6 bases from V and 6 bases from J, with 10 bases between. The germline CDR1 and CDR2 sequences are SEHNR and FQNEAQ (reference sequence). This CDR3 contains 12 residues. The CDR3 sequence: CASRSLADTQYF. The CDR3, as DNA: TGTGCCAGCAGATCGTTAGCTGATACGCAGTATTTT. The full variable domain, rest sourced from reference TRBV7-9 and TRBJ2-3, is DTGVSQNPRHKITKRGQNVTFRCDPISEHNRLYWYRQTLGQGPEFLTYFQNEAQLEKSRLLSDRFSAERPKGSFSTLEIQRTEQGDSAMYLCASRSLADTQYFGPGTRLTVL.

This clone has just a few counts. This chain uses TRBV7-9 with TRBJ2-7; 7 nucleotides match TRBD1. Germline CDR1 SEHNR, CDR2 FQNEAQ (reference sequence). The CDR3 has 13 residues. V shed 5 bases, J shed 0 bases, and the junction held 1 base outside the gene matches. In DNA form, the CDR3 reads TGTGCCAGCAGCCCAGGGGGCTCCTACGAGCAGTACTTC. Residues: CASSPGGSYEQYF.

The V call is TRBV28, the J call TRBJ2-3, with TRBD1 identical over 7 bases. V lost 6 bases to trimming and J lost 2 bases; unmatched junction nucleotides: 5. The CDR3 has 14 residues. Germline assignment: CDR1 MDHEN and CDR2 SYDVKM. CDR3 amino acids: CASREQGNTDTQYF. As DNA, the CDR3 is TGTGCCAGCAGGGAACAGGGGAACACAGATACGCAGTATTTT.

The chain couples TRBV30 to TRBJ2-7; TRBD2 matches at 7 bases. CDR1 is GTSNPN and CDR2 is SVGIG in the germline V gene (reference sequence). Losses at the gene ends were 4 bases for V and 6 bases for J; bases not matched to a gene: 9. The CDR3 extends over 13 amino acids. The CDR3 DNA sequence: TGTGCCTGGATGGTGGCGGGAGTAACCGAGCAGTACTTC. This translates into CAWMVAGVTEQYF. Drawing the rest from reference TRBV30 and TRBJ2-7, the complete variable domain is SQTIHQWPATLVQPVGSPLSLECTVEGTSNPNLYWYRQAAGRGLQLLFYSVGIGQISSEVPQNLSASRPQDRQFILSSKKLLLSDSGFYLCAWMVAGVTEQYFGPGTRLTVT.

The genes are TRBV6-5 and TRBJ2-7; D possibly corresponds to TRBD2 (5 bases). The CDR3 has 13 residues. V shed 4 bases and J shed 7 bases, with 14 bases lying between them. Germline V gene lookup returns CDR1 MNHEY and CDR2 SVGAGI. Here the CDR3 reads CASSSTRMGEQYF. CDR3 nucleotides: TGTGCCAGCAGTTCAACTAGAATGGGGGAGCAGTACTTC.

This clone was seen a handful of times. The chain combines TRBV30 with TRBJ1-1, with a tentative D call TRBD1 (5 bases). The length of the CDR3 is 12 residues. Germline values: CDR1 GTSNPN, CDR2 SVGIG (reference sequence). Between the trimmed V and J ends, which lost 2 bases and 11 bases, there was a span of 15 bases. The CDR3 nucleotides are TGTGCCTGGAGTCCTCTTCAGGGTTGGGCTTTCTTT. Its protein is CAWSPLQGWAFF.

This chain links TRBV5-4 with TRBJ2-3; 15 bases agree with TRBD2. There are 17 residues in the CDR3. V was clipped by 4 bases and J by 2 bases; unmatched bases: 5. Germline V CDR1 and CDR2: SGHNT, YYREEE (reference sequence). CDR3 in DNA: TGTGCCAGCAGCCTCGGACTAGCGGGAGGGTACACAGATACGCAGTATTTT. This sequence encodes CASSLGLAGGYTDTQYF.

V gene TRBV3-1 (or the pseudogene TRBV3-2) combines with J gene TRBJ1-5; D not certain. The CDR3 contains 15 residues. The V end lost 1 base, the J end lost 3 bases, and 10 bases lay between the germline ends. Germline V CDR1 and CDR2: LGHDT, YNNKEL (reference sequence). DNA of the CDR3: TGTGCCAGCAGCCAAGCGGGGAGTTACAATCAGCCCCAGCATTTT. Translation gives CASSQAGSYNQPQHF.

This chain links TRBV4-1 with TRBJ1-3; D is perhaps TRBD1 (5 bases). CDR1 MGHRA and CDR2 YSYEKL come from the germline V gene. The V and J ends lost 4 bases and 0 bases respectively, with 16 bases between them. CDR3 length: 17 amino acids. The chain's CDR3 is CASSPGRGGNSGNTIYF. The CDR3 DNA sequence: TGCGCCAGCAGCCCCGGGCGCGGGGGGAACTCTGGAAACACCATATATTTT.

The CDR3 DNA sequence: TGTGCCAGCAGCCAAGATCAAGGCGGGAGAGGGTCGAGGGATACGCAGTATTTT. It is translated as CASSQDQGGRGSRDTQYF. This chain joins TRBV4-2 and TRBJ2-3, with 7 bases fitting TRBD2. Germline assignment: CDR1 LGHNA and CDR2 YNFKEQ. The CDR3 loop spans 18 amino acids. J gave up 6 bases and V 0 bases, and 15 bases lay outside the gene matches.

V and J are TRBV24-1 and TRBJ1-5; D possibly corresponds to TRBD1 (5 bases). CDR3 length: 14 amino acids. The V gene's germline CDR1 is KGHDR and CDR2 SFDVKD. The V end lost 8 bases, the J end lost 3 bases, and 13 bases lay between the germline ends. CDR3 coding DNA: TGTGCCACCATTGCGGGGGGTCCCAATCAGCCCCAGCATTTT. As protein: CATIAGGPNQPQHF.

The rearrangement joins TRBV10-3 to TRBJ2-5, with 11 positions matching TRBD2. This CDR3 is 18 amino acids long. Germline-derived CDR1 and CDR2 are ENHRY and SYGVKD. The ends lost 0 bases at V and 2 bases at J; junction bases unmatched: 8. The DNA of the CDR3 is TGTGCCATCAGTGAGTCTTTAGCGGGAGGGCTTGTTCAAGAGACCCAGTACTTC. It specifies CAISESLAGGLVQETQYF.

The chain joins TRBV28 to TRBJ2-1; tentative D call: TRBD2 (6 bases). The CDR3 has 14 residues. V shed 1 base and J shed 8 bases, with 12 bases lying between them. Per germline, CDR1 MDHEN and CDR2 SYDVKM. The CDR3 region is CASSLSRREDEQFF. Written as DNA, the CDR3 is TGTGCCAGCAGTTTATCCCGGAGGGAGGATGAGCAGTTCTTC.

A few counts support this clone. The gene calls are TRBV12-3 or TRBV12-4 and TRBJ2-3; D not certain. The V and J ends lost 8 bases and 5 bases respectively, with 11 bases between them. CDR3 length: 12 amino acids. CDR3 amino acids: CASAITGDTQYF. The CDR3 DNA follows: TGTGCCAGCGCCATTACCGGAGATACGCAGTATTTT.

V and J are TRBV5-4 and TRBJ2-1; TRBD1 agrees at 9 bases. V gave up 3 bases and J gave up 6 bases; unmatched junction bases: 10. This CDR3 is built from 16 residues. Germline V lookup: CDR1 SGHNT, CDR2 YYREEE (reference sequence). Here the CDR3 reads CASSYSSGQGGNEQFF. In DNA, the CDR3 is TGTGCCAGCAGCTACTCCTCGGGACAGGGCGGCAATGAGCAGTTCTTC.

V is TRBV4-1 and J is TRBJ2-5; 7 bases match TRBD1. V was pared by 0 bases and J by 4 bases, with 11 bases of the junction left unmatched. This CDR3 has 17 residues. Germline V gives CDR1 MGHRA, CDR2 YSYEKL. The CDR3 loop reads CASSQEGPGGMSETQYF. CDR3 DNA sequence: TGCGCCAGCAGCCAAGAAGGCCCAGGGGGTATGTCAGAGACCCAGTACTTC.

J is TRBJ2-2 and V is TRBV4-1; 11 nucleotides match TRBD1. J gave up 3 bases and V 0 bases, and 3 bases lay outside the gene matches. Germline lookup yields CDR1 MGHRA and CDR2 YSYEKL. This CDR3 has 17 residues. The CDR3 region has the DNA TGCGCCAGCAGCCAAGATGGGACAGGGGGATACACCGGGGAGCTGTTTTTT. Its translation: CASSQDGTGGYTGELFF.

The chain joins TRBV18 to TRBJ2-3, with 12 nucleotides matching TRBD2. The V segment lost 3 bases and the J segment 2 bases; nucleotides outside the gene matches: 9. CDR1 is KGHSH, CDR2 LQKENI, per germline. The CDR3 is 18 residues long. CDR3 sequence: CASSPRLAGGSTTDTQYF. CDR3 bases: TGTGCCAGCTCACCTCGGCTAGCGGGGGGGTCGACCACAGATACGCAGTATTTT. The variable domain in full, completed from reference TRBV18 and TRBJ2-3, reads NAGVMQNPRHLVRRRGQEARLRCSPMKGHSHVYWYRQLPEEGLKFMVYLQKENIIDESGMPKERFSAEFPKEGPSILRIQQVVRGDSAAYFCASSPRLAGGSTTDTQYFGPGTRLTVL.